The 3 T cell receptor beta chains in this list originate from one sample, sequenced in a study of cytotoxic CD8 clonotypes in ibrutinib-treated CLL. Some clones are missing from TCRdb's copy, which holds only in-frame ones; the method was immunoSEQ multiplex PCR. The table records 200,000 to 250,000 clones, more than 65% of them present only once. The source was PBMCs, collected after 12 months of ibrutinib treatment. All receptors come from a human donor with chronic lymphocytic leukemia.

This chain joins TRBV19 and TRBJ2-2; D is possibly TRBD1 (7 bases). The CDR3 consists of 15 residues. V lost 6 bases and J 6 bases, leaving 17 bases between the germline ends. From germline, CDR1 is LNHDA and CDR2 SQIVND (reference sequence). The CDR3 spells CASSLQGGFAGELFF. The DNA of the CDR3 is TGTGCCAGTAGCCTCCAGGGGGGATTCGCCGGGGAGCTGTTTTTT. The complete variable domain, with remaining parts taken from reference TRBV19 and TRBJ2-2, reads DGGITQSPKYLFRKEGQNVTLSCEQNLNHDAMYWYRQDPGQGLRLIYYSQIVNDFQKGDIAEGYSVSREKKESFPLTVTSAQKNPTAFYLCASSLQGGFAGELFFGEGSRLTVL.

This clone has only a few counts. J is TRBJ1-5 and V is TRBV2; perhaps TRBD1 as D (6 bases). Germline lookup yields CDR1 SNHLY and CDR2 FYNNEI. The V gene lost 7 bases and the J gene lost 8 bases, with 15 bases spanning the gap. This CDR3 has 13 amino acids. CDR3 in DNA: TGTGCCAGCAACAACAGGGTAAGGGAGCCCCAGCATTTT. It yields the protein CASNNRVREPQHF. The whole variable domain, filled in from reference TRBV2 and TRBJ1-5, reads EPEVTQTPSHQVTQMGQEVILRCVPISNHLYFYWYRQILGQKVEFLVSFYNNEISEKSEIFDDQFSVERPDGSNFTLKIRSTKLEDSAMYFCASNNRVREPQHFGDGTRLSIL.

V and J are TRBV27 and TRBJ2-3; the D gene is possibly TRBD2 (6 bases). There are 15 residues in the CDR3. Between the trimmed V and J ends, which lost 2 bases and 5 bases, there was a span of 14 bases. Germline CDR1 MNHEY, CDR2 SMNVEV (reference sequence). CDR3 sequence: CASSLRTSNIDTQYF. CDR3 sequence (DNA): TGTGCCAGCAGTTTACGCACTAGCAATATAGATACGCAGTATTTT.